Given below is one T cell receptor beta chain in context. This clone was observed a few times. The antigen it recognizes is unknown. No base quality values were provided; no much bigger clone lies one nucleotide off. The collaborating institutions used their own protocols to collect whole blood in K2EDTA tubes. For TCRbeta analysis, collaborators shipped samples in one of three forms: frozen whole blood, isolated PBMCs, or DNA extracted from either of those sample types. CDR1 SGHDN and CDR2 FVKESK are derived from the germline V gene. The CDR3 holds 13 amino acids from the cysteine to the phenylalanine. Only the CDR3 region is kept as DNA, spanning 39 bases read in frame from base 1. Trimming costs V 4 bases and J 7 bases, and their ends lie 13 bases apart. The immunoSEQ Assay, a bias-controlled multiplex PCR, was used to amplify TCRbeta CDR3 regions from genomic DNA. As for the original processing: Nucleated cell counts per sample were estimated from amplification of reference gene primers within the assay. To quantify the absolute abundance of each unique TCRbeta CDR3 rearrangement, sequence reads were collapsed and filtered. Productive Simpson clonality was computed per sample as the square root of Simpson's diversity index over productive rearrangements. In its TCRdb copy, this immuneACCESS table keeps in-frame sequences only and misses some clones. Where compared with another copy, unresolved V genes explain less than half of these, and the others have no known cause. V and J calls and clone size are those listed in that table; D and trimming were worked out from the DNA. The sample data list 150,000 or so clones, and about four fifths of these were observed just once. The ten largest clones take up approximately 4% of the sample.

This specimen comes from a study of blood T cell repertoires in COVID-19 (dated by TCRdb to about 2020). Concerning the study at large: Samples covering the acute and convalescent phases of COVID-19 were provided by collaborators in the United States, Italy and Spain. Where available, HLA class I and class II types were taken from metadata supplied by the sample provider and were not determined by assay-based typing. The repertoires were released in a freely available public database intended as a resource for research on the immune response to SARS-CoV-2. A de-identified subject ID, COVID-19 status, age in years and sex were almost always included in the sample metadata. Samples were obtained from the ongoing ImmuneRACE study (first 160 participants) and from 1,254 subjects provided by 6 global collaborators. The prospective study material was composed of cDNA or gDNA derived from T cells, B-cell-depleted T cells, or PBMCs. The dataset comprised deeply sampled blood TCRbeta repertoires from subjects exposed to, actively infected with, or recovered from COVID-19. Study-wide findings and limitations: Clinical and demographic metadata were provided uncurated, with the amount varying by source and participant.

Sequenced: peripheral blood. The clonotype was recovered from a woman aged 60-70 years with acute or convalescent COVID-19. The chain is encoded by TRBV14 joined to TRBJ2-5, and the D gene may be TRBD2, 6 bases matching. The DNA sequence is as follows: TGTGCCAGCAGCCGCCGGGACTGGGGGACCCAGTACTTC. Protein translation: CASSRRDWGTQYF.